Shown below are 13 T cell receptor beta chains from a single sample sequenced in a study of blood T cells in healthy people across ages. For the second PCR, which ran for roughly 7 to 11 cycles, a sample-barcoded 5' primer and a J-beta primer mix were used. One entry per CDR3 protein results from TCRdb running MiXCR on the 5' RACE reads. The sample has 1.5 million to 2 million distinct CDR3 sequences, about 49% seen once. The sample taken for sequencing was blood. The receptors derive from a middle-aged woman in good health.

The gene calls are TRBV6-6 and TRBJ1-2; D gene unclear. CDR1 is MNHNY and CDR2 is SVGAGI in the germline V gene (reference sequence). The V end lost 7 bases, the J end lost 1 base, and 4 bases lay between the germline ends. The CDR3 has 11 amino acids. CDR3 nucleotide sequence: TGTGCCAGCACGGTTAACTATGGCTACACCTTC. It encodes CASTVNYGYTF.

This clonotype appeared a few times. CDR3 bases: TGTGCCAGCAGCCCCATCGGGTCTGGGGCCAACGTCCTGACTTTC. It specifies CASSPIGSGANVLTF. This rearrangement joins TRBV5-6 to TRBJ2-6; D unclear. Germline V CDR1 and CDR2: SGHDT, YYEEEE. The CDR3 is made up of 15 amino acids. Deletions cut 4 bases from V and 1 base from J, with 9 bases between.

The chain joins TRBV6-5 to TRBJ2-1; no firm D call. CDR1 is MNHEY, CDR2 SVGAGI, per germline. The CDR3 has 12 amino acids. The ends were cut back, 3 bases at V and 8 bases at J, with 8 bases in the middle. CDR3 in DNA: TGTGCCAGCAGTTATGGCGACTATGAGCAGTTCTTC. Translation gives CASSYGDYEQFF.

This sequence joins TRBV7-2 and TRBJ2-6; 10 bases map to TRBD1. Trimming removed 5 bases from V and 0 bases from J; junction bases left unmatched: 7. This CDR3 is 18 amino acids long. From germline, CDR1 is SGHTA and CDR2 FQGNSA. CDR3 loop: CASSGGTGASSGANVLTF. The CDR3 bases are TGTGCCAGCAGCGGCGGGACAGGGGCCTCCTCTGGGGCCAACGTCCTGACTTTC. Supplemented by reference TRBV7-2 and TRBJ2-6, the full variable domain reads GAGVSQSPSNKVTEKGKDVELRCDPISGHTALYWYRQSLGQGLEFLIYFQGNSAPDKSGLPSDRFSAERTGGSVSTLTIQRTQQEDSAVYLCASSGGTGASSGANVLTFGAGSRLTVL.

The chain links TRBV20-1 to TRBJ2-7; D is undetermined. This CDR3 has 12 residues. Germline CDR1 and CDR2: DFQATT and SNEGSKA (reference sequence). V was clipped by 6 bases and J by 1 base, with 10 bases between them. The CDR3 sequence: CSAETDSYEQYF. In DNA, the CDR3 is TGCAGTGCAGAGACGGATTCCTACGAGCAGTACTTC.

The V call is TRBV20-1, the J call TRBJ2-5, with D maybe TRBD2 (5 bases). The CDR3 length is 14 residues. Germline V gives CDR1 DFQATT, CDR2 SNEGSKA (reference sequence). Trimming removed 3 bases from V and 1 base from J, with 12 bases in between. The CDR3 here is CSARMTNSQETQYF. CDR3 coding DNA: TGCAGTGCTAGGATGACTAACTCCCAAGAGACCCAGTACTTC.

V usage is TRBV20-1 and J usage is TRBJ2-2; 10 bases agree with TRBD2. Unmatched junction bases numbered 18, after V lost 0 bases and J lost 2 bases. This CDR3 comprises 21 residues. In germline, CDR1 is DFQATT, CDR2 SNEGSKA (reference sequence). The CDR3 loop is CSARDWASGGTPPSNTGELFF. For the CDR3, the DNA is TGCAGTGCTAGAGATTGGGCTAGCGGGGGCACACCCCCATCAAACACCGGGGAGCTGTTTTTT.

The genes are TRBV28 and TRBJ2-7; 8 bases agree with TRBD1. Germline lookup yields CDR1 MDHEN and CDR2 SYDVKM. The CDR3 is 16 amino acids. The J segment lost 4 bases and the V segment lost 6 bases, leaving 14 bases of the junction unmatched. The CDR3: CASRWTGSPDIYEQYF. DNA for the CDR3: TGTGCCAGCAGGTGGACAGGGAGCCCCGATATTTACGAGCAGTACTTC.

This clonotype was found a few times. The chain couples TRBV7-2 to TRBJ2-7; perhaps TRBD2 as D (6 bases). Trimming took off 1 base at V and 4 bases at J, with 11 bases between the two ends. The germline CDR1 and CDR2 sequences are SGHTA and FQGNSA. The CDR3 is 14 residues long. DNA of the CDR3: TGTGCCAGCAGCTTAGTCGGGACTCCATACGAGCAGTACTTC. Protein sequence: CASSLVGTPYEQYF. Full variable domain (rest looked up from reference TRBV7-2 and TRBJ2-7): GAGVSQSPSNKVTEKGKDVELRCDPISGHTALYWYRQSLGQGLEFLIYFQGNSAPDKSGLPSDRFSAERTGGSVSTLTIQRTQQEDSAVYLCASSLVGTPYEQYFGPGTRLTVT.

This rearrangement joins TRBV4-3 to TRBJ1-1; TRBD1 matches 7 bases. After removal of 1 base from V and 1 base from J, the junction contained 6 bases not matched to a gene. Germline lookup yields CDR1 LGHNA and CDR2 YSLEER. The CDR3 totals 16 residues. Here the CDR3 reads CASSQGLNRGNTEAFF. Written as DNA, the CDR3 is TGCGCCAGCAGCCAAGGATTGAACAGGGGGAACACTGAAGCTTTCTTT.

The rearrangement uses TRBV4-1 and TRBJ2-3; TRBD2 matches at 8 bases. V was pared by 2 bases and J by 8 bases, with 15 bases of the junction left unmatched. Germline V lookup: CDR1 MGHRA, CDR2 YSYEKL. The CDR3 is made up of 17 amino acids. In nucleotides, the CDR3 is TGCGCCAGCAGCCAATCTTCCGGGGGGGCCAATAGAGGTACGCAGTATTTT. Its translation is CASSQSSGGANRGTQYF.

This clonotype was counted a few times. The chain carries TRBV4-1 and TRBJ2-7, with D possibly TRBD2 on 5 matching bases. With 5 bases removed from V and 5 bases from J, the gap between germline ends came to 19 bases. This CDR3 spans 15 amino acids. Germline V gives CDR1 MGHRA, CDR2 YSYEKL. CDR3 nucleotides: TGCGCCAGCAGCAAGGCGAGGGTAGGTACGAACGAGCAGTACTTC. It translates to CASSKARVGTNEQYF.

Turning to this clonotype: Because the CDR3 is missing its conserved closing phenylalanine or tryptophan, this is likely a read error. This chain connects TRBV6-5 to TRBJ1-2, with 7 positions matching TRBD1. With V trimmed by 7 bases and J by 8 bases, 10 bases remained unmatched. The length of the CDR3 is 13 residues. Looked up from germline, CDR1 is MNHEY and CDR2 is SVGAGI. The CDR3 sequence: CASNLGGTGGYTL. For the CDR3, the DNA is TGTGCCAGCAATCTAGGGGGCACGGGGGGCTACACCTTA.